The rows below give T cell receptor beta chains drawn from one sample of a study of blood T cell repertoires in COVID-19. Only in-frame clones appear in the TCRdb table, and some are missing; sequencing was by immunoSEQ multiplex PCR. This sample has around 250,000 clones; about 80% occur once, and the top ten carry 15%. The material sequenced was PBMCs or T cells enriched from blood (not recorded which). Receptors originate from a man between 40 and 49 years old who had recovered from COVID-19. Each CDR3 is given with its conserved first and last residue. D genes are given only for firm matches. Expanded clones get a size class; other rows say once, few or many, or leave the size out.

d_gene,abundance,j_gene,v_gene,CDR3nt,CDR3aa
NA,NA,TRBJ2-1,TRBV5-1,TGCGCCAGCAGCTTAGCGACTGACTACAATGAGCAGTTCTTC,CASSLATDYNEQFF
NA,NA,TRBJ1-3,TRBV18,TGTGCCAGCTCTCAAAATCAGGGGCGGAACACCATATATTTT,CASSQNQGRNTIYF
NA,NA,TRBJ2-7,TRBV6-1,TGTGCCAGCAGTGAAACAGTCTCCTACGAGCAGTACTTC,CASSETVSYEQYF
NA,NA,TRBJ2-1,TRBV2,TGTGCCAGCAGTAGGGGACAGCCAACTTCAAGGGGGGCATATTACAATGAGCAGTTCTTC,CASSRGQPTSRGAYYNEQFF
NA,NA,TRBJ1-3,TRBV2,TGTGCCAGCAGTGCTGACAGGCCTTACTCTGGAAACACCATATATTTT,CASSADRPYSGNTIYF
NA,NA,TRBJ2-1,TRBV29-1,TGCAGCGTTGAGGAGGCTAGCAAGCTCGACAATGAGCAGTTCTTC,CSVEEASKLDNEQFF
TRBD1,NA,TRBJ1-5,TRBV28,TGTGCCAGCAGCCCGACAGGGGAAGTTAGCAATCAGCCCCAGCATTTT,CASSPTGEVSNQPQHF
TRBD1,NA,TRBJ2-2,TRBV18,TGTGCCAGCTCAGCACTCGGGACAGGGTCAACCGGGGAGCTGTTTTTT,CASSALGTGSTGELFF
TRBD1,NA,TRBJ1-2,TRBV10-3,TGTGCCATCAGTGATCGGGGACAGGCGATCGGTAACTATGGCTACACCTTC,CAISDRGQAIGNYGYTF
NA,NA,TRBJ1-5,TRBV28,TGTGCCAGCAGTGACAGCGGGGCCGACTACAATCAGCCCCAGCATTTT,CASSDSGADYNQPQHF
NA,NA,TRBJ2-7,TRBV6-5,TGTGCCAGCAGAAATACGGACGAGCAGTACTTC,CASRNTDEQYF
TRBD2,NA,TRBJ2-7,TRBV20-1,TGCAGTGCTAGTGGCGGGAGCTCCTACGAGCAGTACTTC,CSASGGSSYEQYF
TRBD2,NA,TRBJ2-1,TRBV7-2,TGTGCCAGCAGGCCAACCCTAGCGGGGGACCACAATGAGCAGTTCTTC,CASRPTLAGDHNEQFF
NA,NA,TRBJ2-7,TRBV9,TGTGCCAGCAGCGCCTCACCCGGTTCTGCCTACGAGCAGTACTTC,CASSASPGSAYEQYF
TRBD1,few,TRBJ2-7,TRBV4-3,TGCGCCAGCAGCCAAGAGAGGGGCAGGGGGGAGCAGTACTTC,CASSQERGRGEQYF
NA,NA,TRBJ1-2,TRBV28,TGTGCCAGCACCCGACAGGTCTCCTATGGCTACACCTTC,CASTRQVSYGYTF
TRBD2,NA,TRBJ2-1,TRBV6-5,TGTGCCAGCACGCGTAAACGGGGGGGATACAATGAGCAGTTCTTC,CASTRKRGGYNEQFF
NA,NA,TRBJ1-5,TRBV6-5,TGTGCCAGCAGACCGGGGGACGGGGCTCAGCCCCAGCATTTT,CASRPGDGAQPQHF
NA,NA,TRBJ2-3,TRBV6-6,TGTGCCAGCAGTCCCGGGAGGCAGGGGTTGACAGGCACAGATACGCAGTATTTT,CASSPGRQGLTGTDTQYF
NA,NA,TRBJ2-3,TRBV6-2/TRBV6-3,TGTGCCAGCAGTTACTCGAGTGCGGATACGCAGTATTTT,CASSYSSADTQYF
NA,few,TRBJ2-1,TRBV2,TGTGCCAGCAGCGTGTTCAATGAGCAGTTCTTC,CASSVFNEQFF
TRBD1,NA,TRBJ2-3,TRBV5-4,TGTGCCAGCAGCTTTTCGACAGGGGAGGCAGATACGCAGTATTTT,CASSFSTGEADTQYF
NA,NA,TRBJ2-2,TRBV18,TGTGCCAGCTCACCACTGAAAGGGGCCTCCTCGAACACCGGGGAGCTGTTTTTT,CASSPLKGASSNTGELFF
NA,once,TRBJ1-1,TRBV7-2,TGTGCCAGCGCCCCTGCACAGTACGAAGCTTTCTTT,CASAPAQYEAFF
TRBD2,once,TRBJ2-1,TRBV7-3,TGTGCCAGCAGCCCTATGCGGGGGGGAATTCAGAGTAGTCAGTTCTTC,CASSPMRGGIQSSQFF